This is a list of T cell receptor beta chains from one sample in a study of T cells in Graves' hyperthyroidism and ophthalmopathy. TCRdb itself ran the multiplex PCR reads through MiXCR, one entry per CDR3 protein. The table has approximately 640,000 distinct CDR3 sequences, 40% to 55% seen once. The material sequenced was peripheral blood or thyroid tissue (not recorded which). The receptors come from an adult man with Graves' disease, either hyperthyroidism or ophthalmopathy (not recorded which). The CDR3 runs from the conserved cysteine through the conserved F or W. D genes are given only for firm matches. The listing skips clone size in some rows; elsewhere it reads once, few, many or a size class.

d_call,v_call,clone_size,cdr3_length,j_call,cdr3_nt,cdr3_aa
.,TRBV19,many,13,TRBJ1-6,TGTGCCAGTAGTATCACGGCGAATTCACCCCTCCACTTT,CASSITANSPLHF
.,TRBV10-3,many,14,TRBJ1-2,TGTGCCATCAGTGACGTTCAGGGTAGTATTGGCTACACCTTC,CAISDVQGSIGYTF
TRBD1,TRBV2,.,15,TRBJ1-5,TGTGCCAGCAGTGGGATCCAGGGGGCCCGGCAGCCCCAGCATTTT,CASSGIQGARQPQHF
.,TRBV10-3,.,13,TRBJ1-3,TGTGCCTGGACCCAAGACTCTGGAAACACCATATATTTT,CAWTQDSGNTIYF
.,TRBV10-3,.,12,TRBJ1-4,TGTGCCATCAGTGGCGCGGACGAAAAACTGTTTTTT,CAISGADEKLFF
.,TRBV7-9,.,17,TRBJ2-7,TGTGCCAGCAGCTTCCGGGACGGGGGAGGTTCCTCCTACGAGCAGTACTTC,CASSFRDGGGSSYEQYF
.,TRBV20-1,.,14,TRBJ2-5,TGCAGTGCTAGCTCTCGGGGATCAGGGGAGACCCAGTACTTC,CSASSRGSGETQYF
TRBD1,TRBV7-3,few,16,TRBJ1-5,TGTGCCAGCAGTTTCACAGGGGGAATTGGGAATCAGCCCCAGCATTTT,CASSFTGGIGNQPQHF
TRBD1,TRBV4-1,.,16,TRBJ1-5,TGCGCCAGCAGCCAAGCGACAGGGTTCGGCAATCAGCCCCAGCATTTT,CASSQATGFGNQPQHF
.,TRBV11-2,many,13,TRBJ1-1,TGTGCCAGCAGCTTAGATCTGCGGGGCGGGGCTTTCTTT,CASSLDLRGGAFF
.,TRBV12-5,.,13,TRBJ1-1,TGTGCTAGTGTGGGGGGGTGGAACACTGAAGCTTTCTTT,CASVGGWNTEAFF
.,TRBV7-9,.,15,TRBJ1-1,TGTGCCAGCAGCCGGAGAAACGGGGGGAACACTGAAGCTTTCTTT,CASSRRNGGNTEAFF
TRBD2,TRBV7-8,many,15,TRBJ2-5,TGTGCCAGCAGCTTACGGCGGGGGGGCCTCGAGACCCAGTACTTC,CASSLRRGGLETQYF
TRBD1,TRBV7-8,.,13,TRBJ1-1,TGTGCCAGCAGCTCCGACAGGGCTCTTGAAGCTTTCTTT,CASSSDRALEAFF
.,TRBV7-9,.,13,TRBJ1-4,TGTGCCAGCAGCTTCGCGGCGGACGAAAAACTGTTTTTT,CASSFAADEKLFF
TRBD1,TRBV5-6,.,13,TRBJ2-7,TGTGCCAGCGCCGGGACAGGGGTCCGCGAGCAGTACTTC,CASAGTGVREQYF
.,TRBV29-1,.,13,TRBJ1-1,TGCAGCGTTGAAGATGTTGGGGGTACTGAAGCTTTCTTT,CSVEDVGGTEAFF
.,TRBV7-9,once,12,TRBJ2-6,TGTGCCAGCAGGTTTGGGGGCAACGTCCTGACTTTC,CASRFGGNVLTF
.,TRBV29-1,.,11,TRBJ2-5,TGCAGCGTTGTTGGGGGTGAGACCCAGTACTTC,CSVVGGETQYF
.,TRBV29-1,.,15,TRBJ2-2,TGCAGCGTTGCGGAGCGACCCGGCAACACCGGGGAGCTGTTTTTT,CSVAERPGNTGELFF
.,TRBV7-2,few,15,TRBJ1-5,TGTGCCAGCAGCTCAGACGGGGACATCAATCAGCCCCAGCATTTT,CASSSDGDINQPQHF
.,TRBV7-8,many,16,TRBJ1-3,TGTGCCAGCAGCTTAGGCCCAGGGAGCTCTGGAAACACCATATATTTT,CASSLGPGSSGNTIYF
TRBD1,TRBV7-9,.,15,TRBJ2-5,TGTGCCAGCAGCACCCCCGGGACAGACCAAGAGACCCAGTACTTC,CASSTPGTDQETQYF
.,TRBV25-1,.,14,TRBJ1-2,TGTGCCATAAGCGGGGGGTCGCCTGCCTATGGCTACACCTTC,CAISGGSPAYGYTF
.,TRBV5-1,.,14,TRBJ1-1,TGCGCCAGCAGGCAACAGGGCGCCCACACTGAAGCTTTCTTT,CASRQQGAHTEAFF
TRBD1,TRBV6-1,.,14,TRBJ2-5,TGTGCCAGCAGTGGGGACAGGGTGTATGAGACCCAGTACTTC,CASSGDRVYETQYF
.,TRBV2,.,13,TRBJ2-7,TGTGCCAGCAGTGTGGGGAGGTCCTACGAGCAGTACTTC,CASSVGRSYEQYF
.,TRBV7-9,many,12,TRBJ2-7,TGTGCCAGCTACTGGTTGGTCAATGAGCAGTACTTC,CASYWLVNEQYF
.,TRBV7-6,.,13,TRBJ1-5,TGTGCCAGTCAGCAGGGAACCAATCAGCCCCAGCATTTT,CASQQGTNQPQHF
.,TRBV2,many,14,TRBJ1-4,TGTGCCAGCAGTGAACGTCCGATTAATGAAAAACTGTTTTTT,CASSERPINEKLFF
TRBD1,TRBV6-5,many,13,TRBJ2-7,TGTGCCACCTTGGGGACAGGCTACTACGAGCAGTACTTC,CATLGTGYYEQYF
TRBD2,TRBV2,few,14,TRBJ2-2,TGTGCCAGCAGGGGGCTAGCGGCGTTATCGGAGCTGTTTTTT,CASRGLAALSELFF
.,TRBV5-1,.,15,TRBJ1-1,TGCGCCAGCAGCTTTGGGATTACGGGGAACACTGAAGCTTTCTTT,CASSFGITGNTEAFF
.,TRBV7-9,few,15,TRBJ2-3,TGTGCCAGCAGCTTAGTCGGGGGACTTACAGATACGCAGTATTTT,CASSLVGGLTDTQYF
.,TRBV7-6,many,15,TRBJ1-1,TGTGCCAGCAGCTTAAGCGTTGAGGGGAACACTGAAGCTTTCTTT,CASSLSVEGNTEAFF
.,TRBV7-9,.,15,TRBJ1-1,TGTGCCAGCAGGCAACAGGGAGGGGGAGGAACTGAAGCTTTCTTT,CASRQQGGGGTEAFF
.,TRBV19,few,15,TRBJ1-2,TGTGCCAGTAGTATAGTTCCGGGAGTTAGCTATGGCTACACCTTC,CASSIVPGVSYGYTF
.,TRBV19,.,13,TRBJ2-7,TGTGCCAGTAGTATTCGGGCCCTCCGGGAGCAGTACTTC,CASSIRALREQYF
.,TRBV7-9,.,15,TRBJ1-6,TGTGCCAGCAGCCCGACGGGACATCGGAATTCACCCCTCCACTTT,CASSPTGHRNSPLHF
.,TRBV11-3,few,14,TRBJ1-2,TGTGCCAGCAGCTTCCCACAGGGTGGCTATGGCTACACCTTC,CASSFPQGGYGYTF
.,TRBV7-9,many,12,TRBJ1-2,TGTGCCAGCAGCTTATATGGAGATGGCTACACCTTC,CASSLYGDGYTF
TRBD1,TRBV2,.,14,TRBJ2-7,TGTGCCAGCAGACCCGACAGGGGGCGAGGCGAGCAGTACTTC,CASRPDRGRGEQYF
TRBD1,TRBV5-5,.,16,TRBJ2-5,TGTGCCTGCAGCTTGGTCGGACAGGGAGGCGATGAGACCCAGTACTTC,CACSLVGQGGDETQYF
.,TRBV5-1,.,14,TRBJ1-2,TGCGCCAGCAGCGCGGTACAGGGAGTTTATGGCTACACCTTC,CASSAVQGVYGYTF
.,TRBV7-2,.,15,TRBJ1-1,TGTGCCAGCATTTCGGGGAGGGGTAAGAACACTGAAGCTTTCTTT,CASISGRGKNTEAFF
TRBD1,TRBV25-1,.,16,TRBJ1-6,TGTGCCAGCAGCGAGTCCTACAGGGGCGCGACTTCACCCCTCCACTTT,CASSESYRGATSPLHF
.,TRBV29-1,.,13,TRBJ1-2,TGCAGCATTGGAAGTACAAAACTATATGGCTACACCTTC,CSIGSTKLYGYTF
.,TRBV25-1,many,16,TRBJ1-1,TGTGCCAGCAGCCCCGGGCTCGACAGGCCGAACACTGAAGCTTTCTTT,CASSPGLDRPNTEAFF
.,TRBV29-1,few,12,TRBJ1-4,TGCAGCGTCCCGGGGACTGATGAAAAACTGTTTTTT,CSVPGTDEKLFF
.,TRBV29-1,.,9,TRBJ2-5,TGCAGCGCTATCCGGGACCAGGGGTTT,CSAIRDQGF
TRBD1,TRBV19,many,14,TRBJ1-6,TGTGCCAGTGGGCTTACGACAGGGGGGGTACCCCTCCACTTT,CASGLTTGGVPLHF
.,TRBV6-5,.,11,TRBJ2-7,TGTGCCAGCAGGAACTCCTACGAGCAGTACTTC,CASRNSYEQYF
TRBD2,TRBV10-3,many,13,TRBJ2-5,TGTGCCGCAGGGAGGGAAATCCAAGAGACCCAGTACTTC,CAAGREIQETQYF
.,TRBV27,many,12,TRBJ1-5,TGTGCCAGCAGTTTCCGAAGGCAGCCCCAGCATTTT,CASSFRRQPQHF
TRBD1,TRBV15,.,17,TRBJ1-4,TGTGCCACCAGCAGAGACGGAAAACAGGGGACTAATGAAAAACTGTTTTTT,CATSRDGKQGTNEKLFF
.,TRBV10-3,.,11,TRBJ2-7,TGTGCCATCAGTGTACAGTCCGAGCAGTACTTC,CAISVQSEQYF
TRBD1,TRBV20-1,many,13,TRBJ1-6,TGCAGTGCTACGACAGGGGGAAGATCACCCCTCCACTTT,CSATTGGRSPLHF
TRBD2,TRBV20-1,few,14,TRBJ2-7,TGCAGTGCTAGAGATACGGGAGGGCCTGGCGAGCAGTACTTC,CSARDTGGPGEQYF
TRBD1,TRBV6-1,.,13,TRBJ1-5,TGTGCCAGCCGAGGGACAGTTACTCAGCCCCAGCATTTT,CASRGTVTQPQHF